This is a list of T cell receptor beta chains from one sample in a study of patients and donors after allogeneic stem cell transplantation. TCRdb called the RT-PCR reads again in MiXCR, with one record for every CDR3 protein. The sample contains 200,000 to 250,000 distinct CDR3 sequences, roughly 14% of which appear only once. The sequencing sample was made of blood, either unsorted or a sorted T cell fraction (not recorded which). The receptor source for this set is a human donor who was either an allogeneic HSCT recipient or a stem cell or donor lymphocyte infusion donor (not recorded which). It is not recorded whose cells these are; they may come from a transplant donor. The CDR3 runs from the conserved cysteine through the conserved F or W. The order of the fields is V gene, D gene, clone size, J gene, CDR3 DNA, CDR3 protein. A D gene is named only where the DNA matches it firmly. Size tells how often a clone was seen (once, few, many) or the class of an expanded clone, and some rows leave it out.

V: TRBV3-1; D: NA; size: few; J: TRBJ1-3; DNA: TGTGCCAGCAGCCAGGGACAATCTGGAAACACCATATATTTT; CDR3: CASSQGQSGNTIYF
V: TRBV7-8; D: NA; size: NA; J: TRBJ2-5; DNA: TGTGCCAGCAGCCCAGTGGGGGGTTTTACAGGGGAGACCCAGTACTTC; CDR3: CASSPVGGFTGETQYF
V: TRBV7-2; D: TRBD1; size: NA; J: TRBJ1-2; DNA: TGTGCCAGCAGCCGGGACAGGGGGCGATCTAACTATGGCTACACCTTC; CDR3: CASSRDRGRSNYGYTF
V: TRBV30; D: NA; size: few; J: TRBJ2-7; DNA: TGTGCCTGGCAAAGCTCCTACGAGCAGTACTTC; CDR3: CAWQSSYEQYF
V: TRBV19; D: NA; size: NA; J: TRBJ1-1; DNA: TGTGCCAGTAGTATCTTCACTGAAGCTTTCTTT; CDR3: CASSIFTEAFF
V: TRBV19; D: TRBD1; size: once; J: TRBJ2-3; DNA: TGTGCCAGTAGTATAACCGGGACAGGGGCAGATACGCAGTATTTT; CDR3: CASSITGTGADTQYF
V: TRBV25-1; D: TRBD1; size: many; J: TRBJ1-4; DNA: TGTGCCAGCAGTGACCCAACAGGGGTGACTAATGAAAAACTGTTTTTT; CDR3: CASSDPTGVTNEKLFF
V: TRBV3-1; D: NA; size: many; J: TRBJ1-2; DNA: TGTGCCAGCAGCCAAGAAGGAGGACAGAGCCATGGCTACACCTTC; CDR3: CASSQEGGQSHGYTF
V: TRBV4-2; D: NA; size: many; J: TRBJ1-3; DNA: TGTGCCAGCAGCCAGGCGACAAGCTCTGGAAACACCATATATTTT; CDR3: CASSQATSSGNTIYF
V: TRBV3-1; D: TRBD1; size: NA; J: TRBJ2-7; DNA: TGTGCCAGCGGGCGGGGACAGGACCCTTCCTACGAGCAGTACTTC; CDR3: CASGRGQDPSYEQYF
V: TRBV6-2/TRBV6-3; D: NA; size: NA; J: TRBJ2-7; DNA: TGTGCCAGCAGCCAGGGACGGTTTGCAGACGAGCAGTACTTC; CDR3: CASSQGRFADEQYF
V: TRBV20-1; D: TRBD1; size: many; J: TRBJ2-7; DNA: TGCAGTGCTAGAGCGGCAGGGGGCTCCTACGAGCAGTACTTC; CDR3: CSARAAGGSYEQYF
V: TRBV7-9; D: NA; size: NA; J: TRBJ2-1; DNA: TGTGCCAGCAGCTTAATTACAACTCAGTCCTACAATGAGCAGTTCTTC; CDR3: CASSLITTQSYNEQFF
V: TRBV11-3; D: TRBD1; size: many; J: TRBJ1-2; DNA: TGTGCCAGCAGCTCCACCGGACCGACAGGGGGTTACTATGGCTACACCTTC; CDR3: CASSSTGPTGGYYGYTF
V: TRBV6-1; D: NA; size: NA; J: TRBJ1-3; DNA: TGTGCCAGCAGAAATCGGCAGGGAGGAGGAAACACCATATATTTT; CDR3: CASRNRQGGGNTIYF
V: TRBV6-1; D: NA; size: NA; J: TRBJ1-4; DNA: TGTGCCAGCAGTCTGACAAGCGATAATGAAAAACTGTTTTTT; CDR3: CASSLTSDNEKLFF
V: TRBV3-1; D: NA; size: NA; J: TRBJ2-5; DNA: TGTGCCAGCAGCCAAGATTGTCCAGCCTTCTTC; CDR3: CASSQDCPAFF
V: TRBV2; D: NA; size: few; J: TRBJ2-3; DNA: TGTGCCAGCAGTGAACAGGGGATGAATACGCAGTATTTT; CDR3: CASSEQGMNTQYF
V: TRBV29-1; D: NA; size: few; J: TRBJ2-5; DNA: TGCAGCGTTGGGACGGGGGTCCTTCAAGAGACCCAGTACTTC; CDR3: CSVGTGVLQETQYF
V: TRBV11-2; D: NA; size: NA; J: TRBJ1-2; DNA: TGTGCCAGCAGTCTTAGGGGCAGGAGCGGCTACACCTTC; CDR3: CASSLRGRSGYTF
V: TRBV30; D: NA; size: few; J: TRBJ2-7; DNA: TGTGCCTGGAGTGGAGACCCTCGCGAGCAGTACTTC; CDR3: CAWSGDPREQYF
V: TRBV7-9; D: TRBD2; size: many; J: TRBJ2-3; DNA: TGTGCCAGCAGCCTCCTGACTAGCGCTAGCACAGATACGCAGTATTTT; CDR3: CASSLLTSASTDTQYF
V: TRBV4-1; D: NA; size: NA; J: TRBJ2-3; DNA: TGCGCCAGCAGTCCCATACCCCCCTTCGGGAGCGGGTTGTCAGATACGCAGTATTTT; CDR3: CASSPIPPFGSGLSDTQYF
V: TRBV10-3; D: NA; size: few; J: TRBJ2-7; DNA: TGTGCCATCAGTGAGTCAGCCAGGGCCCACGAGCAGTACTTC; CDR3: CAISESARAHEQYF
V: TRBV6-1; D: NA; size: many; J: TRBJ1-2; DNA: TGTGCCAGCAGCGCCGGGGCCCGCGGTGGCTACACCTTC; CDR3: CASSAGARGGYTF
V: TRBV27; D: NA; size: few; J: TRBJ2-7; DNA: TGTGCCAGCAGTTTATCCCGCTTCGATGTCTACGAGCAGTACTTC; CDR3: CASSLSRFDVYEQYF
V: TRBV6-5; D: NA; size: few; J: TRBJ1-5; DNA: TGTGCCAGCAGTTATGCCGACCTTAGCAATCAGCCCCAGCATTTT; CDR3: CASSYADLSNQPQHF
V: TRBV27; D: NA; size: many; J: TRBJ1-6; DNA: TGTGCCAGCAGTTTTATGAGTGGGGGAGGGAACTCACCCCTCCACTTT; CDR3: CASSFMSGGGNSPLHF
V: TRBV6-1; D: TRBD1; size: NA; J: TRBJ1-1; DNA: TGTGCCGGGAGGGACAGGAGGAACACTGAAGCTTTCTTT; CDR3: CAGRDRRNTEAFF
V: TRBV11-2; D: NA; size: NA; J: TRBJ2-5; DNA: TGTGCCAGCAGCTTAGATATCCAGGTTAAGTACTTC; CDR3: CASSLDIQVKYF
V: TRBV20-1; D: TRBD2; size: many; J: TRBJ2-3; DNA: TGCAGTGCTACCTCCTTACTAGCGGAGGACGCAGATACGCAGTATTTT; CDR3: CSATSLLAEDADTQYF